Listed below are T cell receptor beta chains from one sample, sequenced in a study of CD8+ T cells in alopecia areata. The table came from immunoSEQ multiplex PCR; TCRdb's copy has only in-frame clones and leaves some out. Among about 140,000 clones listed, about 51% were seen once. The sample in question was CD8+ T cells sorted from blood, obtained at week 4, from a patient treated with tofacitinib. The receptors derive from a human donor with alopecia areata. Both conserved end residues are part of each CDR3. A D gene is named only where the DNA matches it firmly. Some rows mark clone size as missing; the rest say once, few, many or name a class of expanded clone.

>few|-|TRBV30|TRBJ1-2
CASVFGSGGYTF
TGTGCCTCCGTTTTCGGCTCCGGAGGCTACACCTTC
>-|-|TRBV9|TRBJ2-3
CASSVAGDLDTQYF
TGTGCCAGCAGCGTAGCGGGGGATCTAGATACGCAGTATTTT
>-|-|TRBV4-1|TRBJ1-1
CASSQVTGGTEAFF
TGCGCCAGCAGCCAAGTCACGGGCGGGACTGAAGCTTTCTTT
>-|-|TRBV29-1|TRBJ2-7
CSVGFGQLGPEQYF
TGCAGCGTAGGGTTTGGACAGCTTGGCCCCGAGCAGTACTTC
>-|-|TRBV13|TRBJ2-7
CASSLVGKGYEQYF
TGTGCCAGCAGCTTAGTGGGGAAGGGCTACGAGCAGTACTTC
>-|TRBD1|TRBV10-3|TRBJ2-7
CAISEPGQTVYEQYF
TGTGCCATCAGTGAGCCGGGACAGACAGTCTACGAGCAGTACTTC
>-|-|TRBV5-1|TRBJ2-7
CASSSEDSYYEQYF
TGCGCCAGCAGCTCGGAGGACAGCTACTACGAGCAGTACTTC
>-|-|TRBV7-9|TRBJ2-7
CASSGESYEQYF
TGTGCCAGCAGCGGCGAATCCTACGAGCAGTACTTC
>few|-|TRBV14|TRBJ1-6
CASSQNLDIRSPLHF
TGTGCCAGCAGCCAAAATTTGGACATCAGGTCACCCCTCCACTTT
>-|TRBD1|TRBV11-2|TRBJ1-2
CASSSTGRSLYGYTF
TGTGCCAGCAGCTCGACAGGGAGGAGCCTCTATGGCTACACCTTC
>-|TRBD1|TRBV15|TRBJ2-2
CATSFGTGDAGELFF
TGTGCCACCAGCTTTGGGACAGGGGACGCCGGGGAGCTGTTTTTT
>few|-|TRBV10-3|TRBJ1-2
CAISPSEGVYGYTF
TGTGCCATCAGTCCCTCCGAGGGGGTCTATGGCTACACCTTC
>-|-|TRBV30|TRBJ2-2
CAWNWGSTGELFF
TGTGCCTGGAATTGGGGGAGCACCGGGGAGCTGTTTTTT
>-|-|TRBV30|TRBJ1-2
CAWSLSKGPPTIGYTF
TGTGCCTGGAGTTTATCAAAGGGTCCCCCCACTATCGGCTACACCTTC
>few|-|TRBV13|TRBJ2-7
CASSLDRNSYEQYF
TGTGCCAGCAGTCTGGACAGAAACTCCTACGAGCAGTACTTC
>few|TRBD2|TRBV19|TRBJ2-3
CASTLLGGDGSTDTQYF
TGTGCCAGTACTCTCCTCGGGGGGGACGGGAGCACAGATACGCAGTATTTT
>-|-|TRBV29-1|TRBJ2-1
CSVETQLKGYNEQFF
TGCAGCGTTGAAACTCAGCTAAAGGGGTACAATGAGCAGTTCTTC
>-|-|TRBV27|TRBJ1-5
CASSLLQAGQPQHF
TGTGCCAGCAGTTTACTACAGGCAGGTCAGCCCCAGCATTTT
>few|-|TRBV29-1|TRBJ2-1
CSAISSYNEQFF
TGCAGCGCAATAAGCTCCTACAATGAGCAGTTCTTC
>once|TRBD2|TRBV11-2|TRBJ2-5
CASRSGLARETQYF
TGTGCCAGCAGATCCGGACTAGCAAGAGAGACCCAGTACTTC
>-|TRBD1|TRBV4-3|TRBJ1-1
CASSHPGQGNTEAFF
TGCGCCAGCAGCCACCCCGGACAGGGCAACACTGAAGCTTTCTTT
>-|-|TRBV2|TRBJ2-5
CASSEDQIGKTQYF
TGTGCCAGCAGTGAAGACCAGATCGGGAAGACCCAGTACTTC
>-|-|TRBV4-1|TRBJ1-1
CASSPRAANTEAFF
TGCGCCAGCAGCCCCCGAGCAGCGAACACTGAAGCTTTCTTT
>-|-|TRBV2|TRBJ2-5
CASSDLPRGAPQETQYF
TGTGCCAGCAGTGATCTGCCCAGGGGGGCACCCCAAGAGACCCAGTACTTC